This TCR beta chain is from a study of cytomegalovirus exposure and HLA in healthy donors. PCR primers comprised 60 Vbeta and 13 Jbeta primers. Generated by immunoSEQ multiplex PCR, the TCRdb table keeps only in-frame clones and is missing some. The sample holds around 150,000 clones, approximately 76% seen once. The CDR3 sequence is 15 residues long. The J segment lost 2 bases and the V segment lost 2 bases, leaving 5 bases of the junction unmatched. Germline V gene lookup returns CDR1 KGHSH and CDR2 LQKENI. Healthy individuals who donated bone marrow served as the donors. In this sample, this clone turned up once.

Sequenced material: PBMCs. This TCR was recovered from a man in his 60s in good health and CMV-seronegative. The V and J genes are TRBV18 and TRBJ2-7; 8 bases are shared with TRBD2. This CDR3 is CASSPGRGETYEQYF. CDR3 in DNA: TGTGCCAGCTCACCAGGGCGGGGGGAGACCTACGAGCAGTACTTC.